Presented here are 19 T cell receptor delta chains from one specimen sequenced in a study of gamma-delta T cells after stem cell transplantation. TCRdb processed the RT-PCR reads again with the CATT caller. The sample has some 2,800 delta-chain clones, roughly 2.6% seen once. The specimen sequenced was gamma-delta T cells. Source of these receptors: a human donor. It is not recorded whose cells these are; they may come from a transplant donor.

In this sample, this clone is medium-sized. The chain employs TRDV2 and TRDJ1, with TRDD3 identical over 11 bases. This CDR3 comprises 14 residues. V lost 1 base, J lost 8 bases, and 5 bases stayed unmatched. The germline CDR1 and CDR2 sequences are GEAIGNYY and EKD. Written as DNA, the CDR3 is TGTGCCTGTGACACGATACTGGGGGATAGAAAACTCATCTTT. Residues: CACDTILGDRKLIF.

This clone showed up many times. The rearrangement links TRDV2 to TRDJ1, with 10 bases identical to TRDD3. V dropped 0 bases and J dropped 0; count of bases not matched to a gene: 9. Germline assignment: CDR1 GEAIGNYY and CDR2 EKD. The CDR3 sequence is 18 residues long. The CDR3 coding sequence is TGTGCCTGTGACACCGTCGGACTGGGGGATTCCTACACCGATAAACTCATCTTT. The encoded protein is CACDTVGLGDSYTDKLIF.

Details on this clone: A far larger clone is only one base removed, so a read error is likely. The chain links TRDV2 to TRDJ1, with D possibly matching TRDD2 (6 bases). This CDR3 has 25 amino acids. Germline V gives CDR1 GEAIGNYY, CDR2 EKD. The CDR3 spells CACDTLSAFPRSLPSIGEGTDKFIF. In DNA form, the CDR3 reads TGTGCCTGTGACACTTTGAGTGCCTTCCCACGTTCTCTACCATCGATAGGAGAAGGGACCGATAAATTCATCTTT.

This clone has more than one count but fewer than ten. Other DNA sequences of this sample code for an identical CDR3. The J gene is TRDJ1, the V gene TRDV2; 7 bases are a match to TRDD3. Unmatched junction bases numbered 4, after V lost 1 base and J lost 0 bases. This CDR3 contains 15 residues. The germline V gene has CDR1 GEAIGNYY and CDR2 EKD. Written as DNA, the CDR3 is TGTGCCTGTGACACGCTGGGGGCCTACACCGATAAACTCATCTTT. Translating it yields CACDTLGAYTDKLIF.

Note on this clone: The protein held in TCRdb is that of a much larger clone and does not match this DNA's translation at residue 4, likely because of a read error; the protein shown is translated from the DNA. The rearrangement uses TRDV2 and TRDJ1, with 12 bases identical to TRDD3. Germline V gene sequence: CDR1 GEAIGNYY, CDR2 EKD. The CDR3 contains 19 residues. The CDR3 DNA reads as TGTGCCTGTGGCACCGTGTCTACTGGGGGATACTTGGAAACCGATAAACTCATCTTT. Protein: CACGTVSTGGYLETDKLIF.

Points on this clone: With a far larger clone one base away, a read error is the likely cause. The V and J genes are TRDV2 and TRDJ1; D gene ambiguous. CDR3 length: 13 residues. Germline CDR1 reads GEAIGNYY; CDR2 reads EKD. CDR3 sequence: CACDHLDGRKLTF. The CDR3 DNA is TGTGCCTGTGACCACTTGGACGGGCGAAAACTCACCTTT.

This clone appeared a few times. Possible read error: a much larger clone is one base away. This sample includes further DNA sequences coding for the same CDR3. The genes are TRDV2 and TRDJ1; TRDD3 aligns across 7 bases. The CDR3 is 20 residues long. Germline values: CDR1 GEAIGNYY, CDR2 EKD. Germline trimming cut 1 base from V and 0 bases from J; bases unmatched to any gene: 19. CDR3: CACDTLGVGEGGVYTDKLIF. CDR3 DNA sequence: TGTGCCTGTGACACGCTTGGGGTGGGGGAAGGAGGTGTTTACACCGATAAACTCATCTTT.

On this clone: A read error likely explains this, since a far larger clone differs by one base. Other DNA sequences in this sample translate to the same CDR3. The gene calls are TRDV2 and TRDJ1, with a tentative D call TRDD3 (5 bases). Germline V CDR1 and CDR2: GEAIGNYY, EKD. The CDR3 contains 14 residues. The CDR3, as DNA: TGCGCCTGTGACGAACTTCTGGGTACCGATAAACTCATCTTT. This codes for CACDELLGTDKLIF.

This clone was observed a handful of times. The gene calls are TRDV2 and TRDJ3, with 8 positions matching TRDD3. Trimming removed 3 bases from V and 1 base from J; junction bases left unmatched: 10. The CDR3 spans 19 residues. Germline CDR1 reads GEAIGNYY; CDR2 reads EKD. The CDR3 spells CACDLLGATNSWDTRQMFF. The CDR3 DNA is TGTGCCTGTGACTTACTGGGGGCTACGAATTCCTGGGACACCCGACAGATGTTTTTC.

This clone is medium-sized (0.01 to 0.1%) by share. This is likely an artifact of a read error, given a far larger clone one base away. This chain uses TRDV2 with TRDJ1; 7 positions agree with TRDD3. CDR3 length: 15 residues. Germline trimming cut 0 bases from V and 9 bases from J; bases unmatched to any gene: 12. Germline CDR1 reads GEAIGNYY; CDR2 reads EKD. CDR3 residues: CACDTVGTGVYELIF. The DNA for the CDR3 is TGTGCCTGTGACACCGTGGGGACTGGGGTATACGAACTCATCTTT.

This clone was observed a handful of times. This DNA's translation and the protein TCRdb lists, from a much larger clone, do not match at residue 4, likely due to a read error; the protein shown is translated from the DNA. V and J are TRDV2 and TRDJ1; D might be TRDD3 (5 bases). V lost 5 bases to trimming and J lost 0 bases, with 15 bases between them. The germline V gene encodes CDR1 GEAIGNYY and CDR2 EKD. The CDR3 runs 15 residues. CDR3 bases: TGTGCCTGTGGCATCTTGGGGTCGTACACCGATAAACTCATCTTT. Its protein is CACGILGSYTDKLIF.

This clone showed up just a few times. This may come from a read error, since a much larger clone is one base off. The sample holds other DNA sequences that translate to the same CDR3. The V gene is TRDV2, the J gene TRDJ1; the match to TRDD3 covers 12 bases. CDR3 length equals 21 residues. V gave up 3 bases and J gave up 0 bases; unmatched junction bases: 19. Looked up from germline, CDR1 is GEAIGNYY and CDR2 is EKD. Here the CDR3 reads CACDQYWGIPTQASNTDKLIF. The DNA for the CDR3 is TGTGCCTGTGACCAGTACTGGGGGATACCCACGCAAGCATCCAACACCGATAAACTCATCTTT.

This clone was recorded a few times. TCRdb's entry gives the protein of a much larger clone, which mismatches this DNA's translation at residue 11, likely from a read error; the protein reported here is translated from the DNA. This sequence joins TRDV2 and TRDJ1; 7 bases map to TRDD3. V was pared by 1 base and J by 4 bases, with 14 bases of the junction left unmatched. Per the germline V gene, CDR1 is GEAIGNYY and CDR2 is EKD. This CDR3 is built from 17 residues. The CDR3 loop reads CACDTLDTLGGGDKLIF. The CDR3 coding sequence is TGTGCCTGTGACACATTGGATACGCTTGGCGGGGGCGATAAACTCATCTTT.

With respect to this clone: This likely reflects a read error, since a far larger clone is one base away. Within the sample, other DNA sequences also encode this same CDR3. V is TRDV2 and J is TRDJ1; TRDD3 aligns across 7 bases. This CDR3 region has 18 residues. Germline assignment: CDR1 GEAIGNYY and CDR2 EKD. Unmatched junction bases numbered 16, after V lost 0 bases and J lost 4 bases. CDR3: CACDTVSGGPPLGDKLIF. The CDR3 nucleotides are TGTGCCTGTGACACCGTGTCTGGGGGTCCTCCTCTGGGCGATAAACTCATCTTT.

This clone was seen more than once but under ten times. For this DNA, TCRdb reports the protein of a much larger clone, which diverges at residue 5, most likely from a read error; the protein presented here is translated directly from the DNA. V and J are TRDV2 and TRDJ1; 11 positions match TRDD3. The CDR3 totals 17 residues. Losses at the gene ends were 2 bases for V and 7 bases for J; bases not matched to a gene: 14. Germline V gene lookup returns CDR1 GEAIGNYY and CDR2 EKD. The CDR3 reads CACDILVGGYELGKLIF. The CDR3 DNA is TGTGCCTGTGACATCCTGGTTGGGGGATACGAACTGGGTAAACTCATCTTT.

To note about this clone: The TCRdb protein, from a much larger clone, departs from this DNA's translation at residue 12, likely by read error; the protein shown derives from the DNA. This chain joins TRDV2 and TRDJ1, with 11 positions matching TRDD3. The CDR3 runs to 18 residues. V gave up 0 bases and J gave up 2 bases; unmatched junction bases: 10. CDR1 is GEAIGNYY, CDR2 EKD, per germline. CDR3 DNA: TGTGCCTGTGACACCCTTAGTGGGGGATACGCGGCGACCGATAAACTCATCTTT. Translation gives CACDTLSGGYAATDKLIF.

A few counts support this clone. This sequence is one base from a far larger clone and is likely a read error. In DNA form, the CDR3 reads TGTGCCTGTGACTCCGTACGGGGGGATAAATGGAAAACCGATAAACTCATCTTT. Amino acids: CACDSVRGDKWKTDKLIF. This sequence joins TRDV2 and TRDJ1; TRDD3 aligns across 8 bases. The CDR3 is 18 residues long. After removal of 3 bases from V and 2 bases from J, the junction contained 16 bases not matched to a gene. Germline CDR1 is GEAIGNYY and CDR2 is EKD.

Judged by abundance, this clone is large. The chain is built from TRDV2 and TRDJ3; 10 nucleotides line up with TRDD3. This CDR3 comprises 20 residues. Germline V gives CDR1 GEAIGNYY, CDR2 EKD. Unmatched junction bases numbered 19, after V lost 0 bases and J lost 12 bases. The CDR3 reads CACDTVLGDSGANFGRQMFF. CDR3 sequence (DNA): TGTGCCTGTGACACCGTACTGGGGGATTCAGGAGCAAATTTCGGCCGACAGATGTTTTTC.

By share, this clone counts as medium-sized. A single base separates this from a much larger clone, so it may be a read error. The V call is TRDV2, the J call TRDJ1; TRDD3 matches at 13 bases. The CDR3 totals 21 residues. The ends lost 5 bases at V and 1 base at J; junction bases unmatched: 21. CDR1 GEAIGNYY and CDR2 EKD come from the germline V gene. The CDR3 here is CACVPLRSFTGGYASTDKLIF. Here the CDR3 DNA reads TGTGCCTGTGTCCCTCTCAGAAGCTTTACTGGGGGATACGCTTCCACCGATAAACTCATCTTT.